This TCR beta chain was captured by sequencing in a study of control samples from healthy donors and cancer patients. Profiled with immunoSEQ multiplex PCR; TCRdb holds only in-frame clones, not every one. This repertoire shows tens of thousands of clones, approximately 90% found once; its top ten account for around 0.8%. The CDR3 covers 14 residues. The ends lost 1 base at V and 5 bases at J; junction bases unmatched: 4. In germline, CDR1 is LGHDT, CDR2 YNNKEL (reference sequence). The rearrangement joins TRBV3-1 (or the pseudogene TRBV3-2) to TRBJ1-2, with TRBD1 matching 7 bases. The sequence was collected from a man aged 25 to 45 with colorectal cancer. The sample consisted of PBMCs. CDR3 in DNA: TGTGCCAGCAGCCAAGTTGGGGACAGTTATGGCTACACCTTC. Translated, it gives CASSQVGDSYGYTF.